Listed below are T cell receptor beta chains from one sample, sequenced in a study of blood T cell repertoires in COVID-19. Sequenced by immunoSEQ multiplex PCR; TCRdb stores in-frame clones only, minus some. The table records around 80,000 clones, about 89% of them present only once. The sample consisted of peripheral blood. The source is a man between 60 and 70 years old with acute or convalescent COVID-19. CDR3s include the opening cysteine and the closing phenylalanine or tryptophan. Clone size is given for some rows only: seen once, a few or many times, or a class if the clone is expanded.

v_call: TRBV19
clone_size: .
j_call: TRBJ2-1
cdr3_aa: CASSPWVAGGSSYNEQFF

v_call: TRBV5-5
clone_size: .
j_call: TRBJ1-1
cdr3_aa: CASRSGGEAFF

v_call: TRBV27
clone_size: .
j_call: TRBJ2-3
cdr3_aa: CASSFQGQGSKRHF

v_call: TRBV2
clone_size: .
j_call: TRBJ1-6
cdr3_aa: CASTAWTGHSPLHF

v_call: TRBV6-5
clone_size: .
j_call: TRBJ2-1
cdr3_aa: CASSGTYNEQFF

v_call: TRBV5-1
clone_size: .
j_call: TRBJ2-5
cdr3_aa: CASSLGQGETQYF

v_call: TRBV7-9
clone_size: few
j_call: TRBJ1-5
cdr3_aa: CASSLTGTGGNQPQHF

v_call: TRBV10-3
clone_size: .
j_call: TRBJ2-2
cdr3_aa: CAIGTGTLTTGELFF

v_call: TRBV19
clone_size: .
j_call: TRBJ2-5
cdr3_aa: CASSPQGGETQYF

v_call: TRBV5-1
clone_size: once
j_call: TRBJ2-5
cdr3_aa: CASSLEGVQETQYF

v_call: TRBV5-1
clone_size: .
j_call: TRBJ1-6
cdr3_aa: CASSLETGGSNSPLHF

v_call: TRBV10-3
clone_size: .
j_call: TRBJ1-2
cdr3_aa: CAISEAGGFYGYTF

v_call: TRBV7-9
clone_size: .
j_call: TRBJ1-3
cdr3_aa: CASSLDSGNTIYF

v_call: TRBV5-1
clone_size: .
j_call: TRBJ2-5
cdr3_aa: CASSVLAGGQETQYF

v_call: TRBV24-1
clone_size: few
j_call: TRBJ1-1
cdr3_aa: CATSQGMSTEAFF

v_call: TRBV7-8
clone_size: .
j_call: TRBJ2-7
cdr3_aa: CASSLGAGDTYEQYF

v_call: TRBV6-6
clone_size: once
j_call: TRBJ1-2
cdr3_aa: CASSTTGFRDYGYTF

v_call: TRBV19
clone_size: .
j_call: TRBJ1-2
cdr3_aa: CASSMEGTGGAYGYTF

v_call: TRBV2
clone_size: .
j_call: TRBJ2-7
cdr3_aa: CALLSYSYEQYF

v_call: TRBV5-1
clone_size: .
j_call: TRBJ2-7
cdr3_aa: CASSLGQGTHEQYF

v_call: TRBV7-3
clone_size: .
j_call: TRBJ1-2
cdr3_aa: CASSLGQASGGYTF

v_call: TRBV7-2
clone_size: .
j_call: TRBJ1-5
cdr3_aa: CASRLDSNQPQHF

v_call: TRBV5-1
clone_size: .
j_call: TRBJ1-1
cdr3_aa: CASSFQGAEGTEAFF

v_call: TRBV6-5
clone_size: once
j_call: TRBJ1-6
cdr3_aa: CASRAGQGAAILHF

v_call: TRBV18
clone_size: .
j_call: TRBJ2-2
cdr3_aa: CASSPPSTGGNGELFF

v_call: TRBV25-1
clone_size: .
j_call: TRBJ1-6
cdr3_aa: CASKQSSYNSPLHF

v_call: TRBV6-2/TRBV6-3
clone_size: .
j_call: TRBJ1-2
cdr3_aa: CASSPRDRELGYTF

v_call: TRBV2
clone_size: .
j_call: TRBJ1-2
cdr3_aa: CASSDGGRRLYGYTF